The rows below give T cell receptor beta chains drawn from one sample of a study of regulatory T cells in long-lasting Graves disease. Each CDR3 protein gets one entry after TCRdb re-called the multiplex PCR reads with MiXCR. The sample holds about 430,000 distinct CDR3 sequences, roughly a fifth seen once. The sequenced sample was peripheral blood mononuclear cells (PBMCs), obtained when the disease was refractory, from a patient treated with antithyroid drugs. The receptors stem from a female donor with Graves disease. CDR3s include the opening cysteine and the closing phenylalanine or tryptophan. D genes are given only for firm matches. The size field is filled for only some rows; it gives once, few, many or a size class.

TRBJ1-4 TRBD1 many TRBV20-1 CSATDRVTNEKLFF TGCAGTGCAACCGACAGGGTAACTAATGAAAAACTGTTTTTT
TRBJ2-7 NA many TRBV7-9 CASSLAQGTSYEQYF TGTGCCAGCAGCTTAGCCCAGGGGACCTCCTACGAGCAGTACTTC
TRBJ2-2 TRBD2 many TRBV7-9 CASSGLAGGTNTGELFF TGTGCCAGCAGCGGACTAGCGGGAGGCACCAACACCGGGGAGCTGTTTTTT
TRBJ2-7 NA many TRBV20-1 CSAIDRDPYEQYF TGCAGTGCTATCGACAGAGACCCCTACGAGCAGTACTTC
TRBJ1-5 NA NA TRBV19 CASNDRSYSNQPQHF TGTGCCAGTAACGATCGCAGTTATAGCAATCAGCCCCAGCATTTT
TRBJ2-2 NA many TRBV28 CASSLYFTEVKFTGELFF TGTGCCAGCAGTTTATATTTTACGGAAGTCAAATTCACCGGGGAGCTGTTTTTT
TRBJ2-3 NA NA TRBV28 CASSSLGSPLTDTQYF TGTGCCAGCAGTTCTCTGGGGAGCCCTCTCACAGATACGCAGTATTTT
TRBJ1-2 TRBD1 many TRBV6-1 CAISGGGTALQGYTF TGTGCCATCAGTGGAGGTGGGACAGCCCTACAAGGCTACACCTTC
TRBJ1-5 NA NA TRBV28 CASSLGGGVSQPQHF TGTGCCAGCAGTTTAGGGGGGGGCGTCAGTCAGCCCCAGCATTTT
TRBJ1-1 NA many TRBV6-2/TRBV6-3 CASQFNPESRAFF TGTGCCAGCCAATTTAATCCGGAGAGTAGAGCTTTCTTT
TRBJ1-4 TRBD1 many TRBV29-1 CSVAKGAGEKLFF TGCAGCGTCGCGAAGGGGGCCGGAGAAAAACTGTTTTTT